Below, 25 T cell receptor beta chains from the same sample are listed, as sequenced in a study of blood T cells in healthy people across ages. The authors ran a second PCR of about 7 to 11 cycles using a sample-barcoded 5' primer and a J-beta primer mix. TCRdb called the 5' RACE reads again in MiXCR, with one record for every CDR3 protein. The sample yields hundreds of thousands of distinct CDR3 sequences, 21% seen once. Sequenced sample: blood. Receptors were obtained from a man between 65 and 79 years old in good health.

The chain employs TRBV27 and TRBJ2-5; 10 bases map to TRBD1. The closer fit of TRBJ2-7 to the DNA end suggests the J call may be wrong. The CDR3 contains 14 residues. Germline loops: CDR1 MNHEY, CDR2 SMNVEV (reference sequence). Here the CDR3 reads CASREKGQGYEQYF. The CDR3 bases are TGTGCCAGCAGGGAGAAGGGACAGGGGTACGAGCAGTACTTC.

This clonotype was detected once. This chain uses TRBV20-1 with TRBJ2-1, with TRBD2 matching over 11 bases. The germline CDR1 and CDR2 sequences are DFQATT and SNEGSKA (reference sequence). V lost 4 bases, J lost 4 bases, and 6 bases stayed unmatched. The length of the CDR3 is 15 residues. CDR3 bases: TGCAGTGCTAATTCCGGGACTAGCGGTTACAATGAGCAGTTCTTC. It codes for CSANSGTSGYNEQFF.

This clonotype was recorded a few times. The chain recombines TRBV20-1 with TRBJ2-5, with 10 bases fitting TRBD1. V trimming: 2 bases; J trimming: 4 bases; junction bases outside the gene matches: 7. CDR1 and CDR2 (germline): DFQATT, SNEGSKA (reference sequence). This CDR3 has 15 residues. CDR3: CSARPDRGGRETQYF. In DNA, the CDR3 is TGCAGTGCTAGACCGGACAGGGGGGGTCGAGAGACCCAGTACTTC.

This clonotype was counted between two and nine times. V is TRBV20-1 and J is TRBJ2-1; unclear D gene. The CDR3 length is 11 residues. Trimming took 6 bases from V and 5 from J, leaving 8 bases between them. Looked up from germline, CDR1 is DFQATT and CDR2 is SNEGSKA (reference sequence). CDR3 nucleotide sequence: TGCAGTGCCGACCTAGACAATGAGCAGTTCTTC. Translated, it gives CSADLDNEQFF.

This clonotype was counted many times. The chain uses TRBV29-1 and TRBJ2-5, with a possible D match to TRBD1 (6 bases). V gave up 0 bases and J gave up 2 bases, with 10 bases separating them. The CDR3 has 14 residues. Germline V gene sequence: CDR1 SQVTM, CDR2 ANQGSEA. The CDR3 DNA sequence: TGCAGCGTTGAAGAGGGGGCACTACAAGAGACCCAGTACTTC. Amino acid sequence: CSVEEGALQETQYF.

This clonotype turned up a few times. J is TRBJ2-2 and V is TRBV5-1; weak D call: TRBD2 (6 bases). There are 14 residues in the CDR3. Germline V CDR1 and CDR2: SGHRS, YFSETQ. V was clipped by 0 bases and J by 5 bases, with 8 bases between them. CDR3 sequence reads: CASSLDGGTGELFF. The CDR3 coding sequence is TGCGCCAGCAGCTTGGACGGGGGAACCGGGGAGCTGTTTTTT.

J is TRBJ1-4 and V is TRBV2; 10 bases map to TRBD1. CDR1 and CDR2 from the germline V gene are SNHLY and FYNNEI. The CDR3 has 14 amino acids. With V trimmed by 4 bases and J by 7 bases, 3 bases remained unmatched. CDR3 in amino acids: CASSGGTGVEKLFF. The CDR3 DNA reads TGTGCCAGCAGTGGAGGGACAGGGGTTGAAAAACTGTTTTTT.

This clonotype was seen more than once but under ten times. V and J are TRBV5-4 and TRBJ2-2; D may be TRBD2 (5 bases). The length of the CDR3 is 14 residues. Germline V gene sequence: CDR1 SGHNT, CDR2 YYREEE (reference sequence). Trimming removed 6 bases at V and 0 bases at J, with 9 bases between. As DNA, the CDR3 is TGTGCCAGCACCCCAGCGGCGAACACCGGGGAGCTGTTTTTT. Protein: CASTPAANTGELFF.

J is TRBJ2-3 and V is TRBV27, with 8 nucleotides matching TRBD2. The CDR3 has 15 amino acids. The germline CDR1 and CDR2 sequences are MNHEY and SMNVEV (reference sequence). The J segment lost 11 bases and the V segment lost 5 bases, leaving 15 bases of the junction unmatched. The DNA for the CDR3 is TGTGCCAGCAGTACGACAGCGGGAGTCCCTACGGGGCAGTATTTT. It encodes CASSTTAGVPTGQYF.

Only a few counts were recorded for this clonotype. This rearrangement joins TRBV7-2 to TRBJ2-1, with D possibly matching TRBD2 (6 bases). The germline V and J ends were trimmed by 5 bases and 13 bases, with 18 bases remaining between them. This CDR3 contains 13 residues. CDR1 and CDR2 (germline): SGHTA, FQGNSA. The CDR3 DNA reads TGTGCCAGCAGCGGGGGGAGGCTAGTTTTTCAGTTCTTC. It encodes CASSGGRLVFQFF.

This clonotype was counted only a few times. The chain employs TRBV5-1 and TRBJ2-5; 10 nucleotides match TRBD2. V lost 6 bases to trimming and J lost 11 bases; unmatched junction nucleotides: 16. CDR3 length: 15 amino acids. Germline V CDR1 and CDR2: SGHRS, YFSETQ. The CDR3 DNA sequence: TGCGCCAGCACCCCTATAGCGGGGGGCAGGATGGAGCAGTACTTC. Its protein is CASTPIAGGRMEQYF. The whole variable domain, filled in from reference TRBV5-1 and TRBJ2-5, reads KAGVTQTPRYLIKTRGQQVTLSCSPISGHRSVSWYQQTPGQGLQFLFEYFSETQRNKGNFPGRFSGRQFSNSRSEMNVSTLELGDSALYLCASTPIAGGRMEQYFGPGTRLLVL.

This clonotype was picked up a small number of times. The genes are TRBV5-1 and TRBJ2-4; TRBD1 or TRBD2 may be the D gene (7 bases each). The length of the CDR3 is 13 residues. V was trimmed by 0 bases and J by 9 bases, leaving 10 bases between them. Germline lookup yields CDR1 SGHRS and CDR2 YFSETQ. Written as DNA, the CDR3 is TGCGCCAGCAGCTTGGCAGGGGGGGGCATTCAGTACTTC. Protein product: CASSLAGGGIQYF.

This clonotype was seen only a few times. The gene calls are TRBV5-1 and TRBJ1-5, with 10 bases that match TRBD1. The CDR3 spans 14 residues. Germline CDR1 is SGHRS and CDR2 is YFSETQ. After removal of 4 bases from V and 7 bases from J, the junction contained 5 bases not matched to a gene. In DNA form, the CDR3 reads TGCGCCAGCAGCGCGACAGGGGGCGCCCAGCCCCAGCATTTT. It translates to CASSATGGAQPQHF.

A few counts support this clonotype. V and J are TRBV27 and TRBJ2-1; 10 bases match TRBD2. Trimming took 3 bases from V and 6 from J; bases not matched to a gene: 5. The CDR3 runs 15 residues. The germline gives CDR1 MNHEY, CDR2 SMNVEV (reference sequence). CDR3 sequence: CASSFRTSGSNEQFF. CDR3 bases: TGTGCCAGCAGTTTTCGGACTAGCGGATCCAATGAGCAGTTCTTC.

Turning to this clonotype: One end of the junction varies from germline; a read error may be responsible. The chain links TRBV14 to TRBJ2-7; 8 bases agree with TRBD1. Germline CDR1 is SGHDN and CDR2 is FVKESK. The CDR3 has 13 residues. The chain's CDR3 is CASSEQGVPERYF. CDR3 bases: TGTGCCAGCAGCGAACAGGGGGTACCGGAGCGGTACTTC. Complete variable domain (other parts from reference TRBV14 and TRBJ2-7): EAGVTQFPSHSVIEKGQTVTLRCDPISGHDNLYWYRRVMGKEIKFLLHFVKESKQDESGMPNNRFLAERTGGTYSTLKVQPAELEDSGVYFCASSEQGVPERYFGPGTRLTVT.

The table lists this clonotype with a few counts. The rearrangement links TRBV28 to TRBJ2-3; TRBD2 matches 12 bases. Trimming cost V 3 bases and J 4 bases; bases outside gene matches: 8. Germline CDR1 MDHEN, CDR2 SYDVKM. This CDR3 spans 17 amino acids. CDR3 coding DNA: TGTGCCAGCAGTTTCGCGGGACTAGCGGGTGCGGCAGATACGCAGTATTTT. It is translated as CASSFAGLAGAADTQYF.

J is TRBJ2-7 and V is TRBV18, with TRBD2 identical over 11 bases. Losses at the gene ends were 3 bases for V and 6 bases for J; bases not matched to a gene: 7. The CDR3 has 15 amino acids. Germline V CDR1 and CDR2: KGHSH, LQKENI. Here the CDR3 DNA reads TGTGCCAGCTCACCCCTAGCGGGAGGTGTAGGCGAGCAGTACTTC. Its translation: CASSPLAGGVGEQYF.

V is TRBV7-2 and J is TRBJ1-1; TRBD1 matches 7 bases. The junction had 2 bases not matched to a gene; V was cut back by 0 bases and J by 1 base. The CDR3 is made up of 15 amino acids. CDR1 SGHTA and CDR2 FQGNSA come from the germline V gene. The CDR3 loop reads CASSLAGGSNTEAFF. CDR3 nucleotides: TGTGCCAGCAGCTTAGCAGGGGGCTCGAACACTGAAGCTTTCTTT.

This clonotype was recorded once. The chain couples TRBV5-1 to TRBJ2-1, with 10 positions matching TRBD2. The CDR3 has 17 amino acids. The germline V gene has CDR1 SGHRS and CDR2 YFSETQ. V lost 3 bases to trimming and J lost 0 bases; unmatched junction nucleotides: 6. The CDR3 loop is CASSSLSGRSSYNEQFF. The DNA of the CDR3 is TGCGCCAGCAGCTCCCTTAGCGGGAGGAGCTCCTACAATGAGCAGTTCTTC.

Comments on this clonotype: The junction and the germline gene differ at one end; a read error may be behind it. V usage is TRBV20-1 and J usage is TRBJ2-7, with D perhaps given as TRBD1 or TRBD2 (5 bases each). This CDR3 has 12 amino acids. Germline V lookup: CDR1 DFQATT, CDR2 SNEGSKA (reference sequence). CDR3: CSASSPGRQDPF. The CDR3, as DNA: TGCAGTGCTAGCTCCCCGGGACGCCAAGACCCCTTC.

On this clonotype: The junction differs from germline at one of its ends, possibly a read error. V is TRBV12-3 or TRBV12-4 and J is TRBJ2-3; D is perhaps TRBD2 (5 bases). The CDR3 has 15 residues. CDR3 bases: TGTGCCAGCAGTTTCAGAAGAGAGGGAGTAGATGCGCAGTATTTT. This codes for CASSFRREGVDAQYF.

In its sample, this clonotype was seen a few times. V usage is TRBV5-1 and J usage is TRBJ2-7; D remains ambiguous. Deletions cut 5 bases from V and 7 bases from J, with 16 bases between. Germline V gives CDR1 SGHRS, CDR2 YFSETQ. The CDR3 consists of 13 residues. The CDR3 loop is CASRIVEVDEQYF. DNA of the CDR3: TGCGCCAGCAGGATTGTAGAGGTGGATGAGCAGTACTTC.

The rearrangement links TRBV5-1 to TRBJ2-1, with D perhaps assigned TRBD1 or TRBD2 (5 bases each). Trimming removed 4 bases at V and 0 bases at J, with 14 bases between. Germline V gene data show CDR1 as SGHRS and CDR2 as YFSETQ. CDR3 size: 16 residues. CDR3 region: CASSGGAESSYNEQFF. The CDR3 DNA reads as TGCGCCAGCAGCGGGGGAGCGGAGAGCTCCTACAATGAGCAGTTCTTC.

V gene TRBV10-3 combines with J gene TRBJ2-1; D possibly corresponds to TRBD2 (6 bases). Germline V gene data show CDR1 as ENHRY and CDR2 as SYGVKD. The CDR3 sequence is 15 residues long. V was trimmed by 6 bases and J by 6 bases, leaving 18 bases between them. CDR3 nucleotide sequence: TGTGCCATCAGCAATATCGGGAGTTTAGGCAATGAGCAGTTCTTC. It is translated as CAISNIGSLGNEQFF.

Comment on this clonotype: At one end the junction does not follow the germline gene, possibly because of a read error. The J gene is TRBJ2-4, the V gene TRBV28, with D possibly being TRBD1 (6 bases). This CDR3 region has 15 residues. Germline values: CDR1 MDHEN, CDR2 SYDVKM. The DNA for the CDR3 is TGTGCCGGCAGTAGGGCCAGGGGCCCCAAAAACATTCAGTACTTC. Its translation: CAGSRARGPKNIQYF.